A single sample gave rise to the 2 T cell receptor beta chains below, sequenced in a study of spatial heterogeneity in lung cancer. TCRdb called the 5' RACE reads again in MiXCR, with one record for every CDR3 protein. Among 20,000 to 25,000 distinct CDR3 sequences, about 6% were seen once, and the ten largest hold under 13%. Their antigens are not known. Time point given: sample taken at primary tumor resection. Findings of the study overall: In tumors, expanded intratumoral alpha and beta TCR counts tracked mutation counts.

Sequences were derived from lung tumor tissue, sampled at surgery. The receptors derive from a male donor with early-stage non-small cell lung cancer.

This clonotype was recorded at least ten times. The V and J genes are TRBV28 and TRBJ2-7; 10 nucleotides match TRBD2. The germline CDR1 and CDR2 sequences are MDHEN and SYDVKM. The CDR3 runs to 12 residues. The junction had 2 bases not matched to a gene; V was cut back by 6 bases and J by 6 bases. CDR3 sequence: CASSRTSGEQYF. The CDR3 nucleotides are TGTGCCAGCAGCCGGACTAGCGGCGAGCAGTACTTC.

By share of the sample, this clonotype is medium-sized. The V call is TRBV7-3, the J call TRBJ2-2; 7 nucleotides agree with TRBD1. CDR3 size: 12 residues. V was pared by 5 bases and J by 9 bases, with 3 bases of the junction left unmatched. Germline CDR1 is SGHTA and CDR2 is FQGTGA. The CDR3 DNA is TGTGCCAGCAGCCTGACAGGGCGGGAGCTGTTTTTT. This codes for CASSLTGRELFF.